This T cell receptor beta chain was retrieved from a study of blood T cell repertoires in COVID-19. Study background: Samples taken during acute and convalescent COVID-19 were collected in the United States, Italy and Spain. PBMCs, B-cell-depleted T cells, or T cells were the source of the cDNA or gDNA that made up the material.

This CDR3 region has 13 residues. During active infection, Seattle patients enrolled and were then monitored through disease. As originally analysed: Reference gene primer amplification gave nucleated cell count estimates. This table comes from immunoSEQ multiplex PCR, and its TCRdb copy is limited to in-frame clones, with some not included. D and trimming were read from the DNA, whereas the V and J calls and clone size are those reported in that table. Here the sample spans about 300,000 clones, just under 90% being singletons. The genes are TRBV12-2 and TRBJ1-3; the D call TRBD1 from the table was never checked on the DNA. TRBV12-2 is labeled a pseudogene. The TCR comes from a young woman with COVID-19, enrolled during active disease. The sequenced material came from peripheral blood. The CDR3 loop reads CASRQPGWGQGYF. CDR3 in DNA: TGTGCAAGTCGCCAACCCGGGTGGGGACAGGGCTATTTT.